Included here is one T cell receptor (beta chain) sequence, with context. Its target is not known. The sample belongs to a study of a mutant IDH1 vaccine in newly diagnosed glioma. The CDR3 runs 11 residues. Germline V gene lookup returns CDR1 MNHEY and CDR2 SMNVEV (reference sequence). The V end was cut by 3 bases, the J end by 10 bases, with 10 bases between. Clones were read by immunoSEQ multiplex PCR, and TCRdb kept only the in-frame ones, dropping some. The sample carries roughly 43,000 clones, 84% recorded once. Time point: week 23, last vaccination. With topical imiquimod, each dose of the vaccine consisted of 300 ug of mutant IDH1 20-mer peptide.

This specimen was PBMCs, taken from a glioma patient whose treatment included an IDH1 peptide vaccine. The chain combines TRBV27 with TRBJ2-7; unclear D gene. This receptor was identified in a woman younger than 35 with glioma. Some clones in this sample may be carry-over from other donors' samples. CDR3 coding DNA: TGTGCCAGCAGTTTCGGCCAGAATCAGTACTTC. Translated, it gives CASSFGQNQYF.